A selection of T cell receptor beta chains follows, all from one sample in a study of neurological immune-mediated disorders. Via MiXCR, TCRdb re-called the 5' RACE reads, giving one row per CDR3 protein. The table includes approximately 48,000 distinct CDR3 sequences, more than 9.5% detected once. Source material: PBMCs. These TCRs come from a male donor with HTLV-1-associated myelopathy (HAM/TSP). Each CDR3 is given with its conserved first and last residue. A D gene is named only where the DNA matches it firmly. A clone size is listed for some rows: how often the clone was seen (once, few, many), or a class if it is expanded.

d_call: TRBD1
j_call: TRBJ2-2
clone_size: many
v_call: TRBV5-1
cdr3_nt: TGCGCCAGCAGCTCGGGGACAGGCACCGGGGAGCTGTTTTTT
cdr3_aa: CASSSGTGTGELFF

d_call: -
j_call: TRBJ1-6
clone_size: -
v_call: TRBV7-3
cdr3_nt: TGTGCCAGCAGCTTAATAGTTAATTCACCCCTCCACTTT
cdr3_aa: CASSLIVNSPLHF

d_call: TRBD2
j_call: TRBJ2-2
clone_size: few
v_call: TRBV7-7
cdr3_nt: TGTGCCAGCAGCTTGTTTGGGGGGGCGAACACCGGGGAGCTGTTTTTT
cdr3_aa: CASSLFGGANTGELFF

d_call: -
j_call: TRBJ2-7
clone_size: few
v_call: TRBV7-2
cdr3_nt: TGTGCCAGCAGCTTAGCAGGGGGTGAGACCTACGAGCAGTACTTC
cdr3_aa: CASSLAGGETYEQYF

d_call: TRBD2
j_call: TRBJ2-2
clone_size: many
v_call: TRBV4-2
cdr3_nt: TGTGCCAGCAGCCAAGGACTAGCGGGGGGGAACACCGGGGAGCTGTTTTTT
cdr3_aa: CASSQGLAGGNTGELFF

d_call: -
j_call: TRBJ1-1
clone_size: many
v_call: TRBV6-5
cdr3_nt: TGTGCCAGCGCGGGGGGGTACACTGAAGCTTTCTTT
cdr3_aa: CASAGGYTEAFF

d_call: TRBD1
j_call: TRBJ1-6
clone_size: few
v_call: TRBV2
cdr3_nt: TGTGCCAGCAGTGAGGACAGGGGCTCCTATAATTCACCCCTCCACTTT
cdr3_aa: CASSEDRGSYNSPLHF

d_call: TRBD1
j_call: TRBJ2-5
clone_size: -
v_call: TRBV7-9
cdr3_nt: TGTGCCAGCAGGCCGGACAGGGGAGAGACCCAGTACTTC
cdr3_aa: CASRPDRGETQYF

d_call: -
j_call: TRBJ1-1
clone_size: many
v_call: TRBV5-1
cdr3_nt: TGCGCCAGCAGAGATACAGGGAGGGATTTAGAAGCTTTCTTT
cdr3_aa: CASRDTGRDLEAFF

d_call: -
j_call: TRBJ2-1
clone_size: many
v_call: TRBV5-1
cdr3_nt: TGCGCCAGCAGCTTGGACAGTTGGAATGAGCAGTTCTTC
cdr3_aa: CASSLDSWNEQFF

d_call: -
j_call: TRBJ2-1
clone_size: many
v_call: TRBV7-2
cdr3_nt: TGTGCCAGCAGAGTAGTGGGGGGGGCCCGATACAATGAGCAGTTCTTC
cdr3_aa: CASRVVGGARYNEQFF

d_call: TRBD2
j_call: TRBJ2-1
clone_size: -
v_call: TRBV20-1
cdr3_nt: TGCAGTGCTAGATCCGGGGGGGTCTACAATGAGCAGTTCTTC
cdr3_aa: CSARSGGVYNEQFF

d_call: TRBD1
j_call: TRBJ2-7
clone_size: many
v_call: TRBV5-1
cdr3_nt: TGCGCCAGCAGCAAGACAGGGGGCGTATACGAGCAGTACTTC
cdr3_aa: CASSKTGGVYEQYF

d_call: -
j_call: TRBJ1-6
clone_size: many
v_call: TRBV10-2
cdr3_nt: TGCGCCAGCACGGACCCCCCGCGGGGAAATTCACCCCTCCACTTT
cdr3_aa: CASTDPPRGNSPLHF

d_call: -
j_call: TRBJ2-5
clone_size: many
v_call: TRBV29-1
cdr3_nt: TGCAGCGTTGAAGATGGCGACCTAGAGGTGACCCAGTACTTC
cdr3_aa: CSVEDGDLEVTQYF

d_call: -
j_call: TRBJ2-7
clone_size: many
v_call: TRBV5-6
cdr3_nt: TGTGCCAGCAGCTTGATCCGAACCACCTACGAGCAGTACTTC
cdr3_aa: CASSLIRTTYEQYF

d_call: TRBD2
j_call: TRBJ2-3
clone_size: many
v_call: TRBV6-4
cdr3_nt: TGTGCCAGCAGTGATAGCGGGGGGGCAGATACGCAGTATTTT
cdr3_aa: CASSDSGGADTQYF

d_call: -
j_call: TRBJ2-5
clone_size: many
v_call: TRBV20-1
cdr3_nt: TGCAGCCCAGTGAGGGGTGGGGAGACCCAGTACTTC
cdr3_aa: CSPVRGGETQYF

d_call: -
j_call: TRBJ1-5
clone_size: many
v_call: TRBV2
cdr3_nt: TGTGCCAGCAGTGAAGATGGCCTTAGCAATCAGCCCCAGCATTTT
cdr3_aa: CASSEDGLSNQPQHF

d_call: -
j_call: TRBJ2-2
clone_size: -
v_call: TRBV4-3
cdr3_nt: TGCGCCAGCAGCCCCGTAGGCGAGGGCACTGTGGAGCTGTTTTTT
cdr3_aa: CASSPVGEGTVELFF

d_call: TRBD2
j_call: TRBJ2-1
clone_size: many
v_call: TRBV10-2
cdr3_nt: TGCGCCAGCAGTGGGTTGGTGGCGGGGGGGTTCGAGCAGTTCTTC
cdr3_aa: CASSGLVAGGFEQFF

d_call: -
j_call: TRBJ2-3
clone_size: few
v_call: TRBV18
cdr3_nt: TGTGCCAGCTCACCTGCACACGCAGATACGCAGTATTTT
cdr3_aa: CASSPAHADTQYF

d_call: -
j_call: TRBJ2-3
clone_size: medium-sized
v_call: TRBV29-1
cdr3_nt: TGCAGCGTTGCTAGCACAGATACGCAGTATTTT
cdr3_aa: CSVASTDTQYF

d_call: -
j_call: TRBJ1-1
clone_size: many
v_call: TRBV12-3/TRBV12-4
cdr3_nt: TGTGCCAGCAGTTTCCTGACAGGTTTAAACACTGAAGCTTTCTTT
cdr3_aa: CASSFLTGLNTEAFF

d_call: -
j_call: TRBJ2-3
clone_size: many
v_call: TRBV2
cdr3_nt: TGTGCCAGCAGCACATACACAGATACGCAGTATTTT
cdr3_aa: CASSTYTDTQYF

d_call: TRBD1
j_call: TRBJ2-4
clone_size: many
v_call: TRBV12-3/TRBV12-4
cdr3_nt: TGTGCCAGCAGCCTATTGAGGGGACAGGGAATGATTCAGTACTTC
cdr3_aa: CASSLLRGQGMIQYF

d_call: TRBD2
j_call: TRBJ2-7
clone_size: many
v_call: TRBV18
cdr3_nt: TGTGCCAGCTCACCAGGCGGGGGGGCCGACGAGCAGTACTTC
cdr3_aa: CASSPGGGADEQYF

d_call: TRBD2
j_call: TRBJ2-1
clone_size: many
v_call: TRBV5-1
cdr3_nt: TGCGCCAGCAGCTTGTTTGCGGGGGGCGGGAATGAGCAGTTCTTC
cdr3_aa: CASSLFAGGGNEQFF

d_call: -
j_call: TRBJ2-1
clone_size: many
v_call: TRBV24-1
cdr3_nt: TGTGCCACCAGACCTAATGGGGGGGCCGGAAATGAGCAGTTCTTC
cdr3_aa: CATRPNGGAGNEQFF

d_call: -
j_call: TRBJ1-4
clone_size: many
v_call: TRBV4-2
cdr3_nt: TGTGCCAGCAGCCAAGCCCAATCTGAAACCGAAAAACTGTTTTTT
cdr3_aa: CASSQAQSETEKLFF

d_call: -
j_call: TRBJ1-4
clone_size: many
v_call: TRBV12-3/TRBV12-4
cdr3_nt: TGTGCCAGCAGTGCTTCGGATGCAACTAATGAAAAACTGTTTTTT
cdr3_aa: CASSASDATNEKLFF

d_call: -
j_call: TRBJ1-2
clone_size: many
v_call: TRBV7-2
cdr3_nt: TGTGCCAGCAGCTTCTCAGGATCCGCCGGCTACACCTTC
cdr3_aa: CASSFSGSAGYTF

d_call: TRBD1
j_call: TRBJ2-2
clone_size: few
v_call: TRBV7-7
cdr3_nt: TGTGCTAGCAGCCCGACAGGGGTAACCGGGGAGCTGTTTTTT
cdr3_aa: CASSPTGVTGELFF

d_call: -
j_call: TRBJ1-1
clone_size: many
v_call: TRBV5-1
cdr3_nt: TGCGCCAGCAGCTTGGGTCGGTTGAACACTGAAGCTTTCTTT
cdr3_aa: CASSLGRLNTEAFF

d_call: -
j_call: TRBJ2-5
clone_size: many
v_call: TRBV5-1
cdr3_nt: TGCGCCAGCGCGAATACACAGGGTCAACCCCAAGAGACCCAGTACTTC
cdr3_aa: CASANTQGQPQETQYF

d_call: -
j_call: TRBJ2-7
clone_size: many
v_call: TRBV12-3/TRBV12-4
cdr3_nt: TGTGCCAGCAGTTCCCGACAGGCTGGAGGCTACGAGCAGTACTTC
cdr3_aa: CASSSRQAGGYEQYF

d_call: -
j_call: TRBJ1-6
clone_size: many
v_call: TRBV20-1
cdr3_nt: TGCAGTGCTAGACCCTTTAGGGGCTCTAATTCACCCCTCCACTTT
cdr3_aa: CSARPFRGSNSPLHF

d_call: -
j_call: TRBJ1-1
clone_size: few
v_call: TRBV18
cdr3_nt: TGTGCCAGCTCACCACCGGTACGGAAAATGAACACTGAAGCTTTCTTT
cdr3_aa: CASSPPVRKMNTEAFF

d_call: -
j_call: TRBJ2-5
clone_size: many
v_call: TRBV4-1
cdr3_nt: TGCGCCAGCAGCCAACAGGCAGGGGGGGAGACCCAGTACTTC
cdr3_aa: CASSQQAGGETQYF

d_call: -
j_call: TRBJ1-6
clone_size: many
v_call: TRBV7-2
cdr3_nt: TGTGCCAGCAGCTTAGGACAGTCCTATAATTCACCCCTCCACTTT
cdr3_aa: CASSLGQSYNSPLHF

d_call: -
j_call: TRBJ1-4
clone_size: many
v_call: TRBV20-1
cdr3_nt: TGCAGTGCTAGAGGTTGGCGAGAGGCTAATGAAAAACTGTTTTTT
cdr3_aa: CSARGWREANEKLFF

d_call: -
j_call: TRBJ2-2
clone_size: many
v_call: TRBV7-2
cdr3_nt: TGTGCCAGCAGCCCCCGACAGGGAGGGCCCGGGGAGCTGTTTTTT
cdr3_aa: CASSPRQGGPGELFF

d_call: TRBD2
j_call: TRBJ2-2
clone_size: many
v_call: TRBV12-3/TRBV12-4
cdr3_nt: TGTGCCAGCAGTTTTCGAGCGGGGGGGCCCAGGGCCGGGGAGCTGTTTTTT
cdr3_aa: CASSFRAGGPRAGELFF

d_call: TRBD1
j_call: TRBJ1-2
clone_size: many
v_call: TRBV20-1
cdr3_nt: TGCAGTGCTCGACAGGGCGGCTATGGCTACACCTTC
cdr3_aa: CSARQGGYGYTF

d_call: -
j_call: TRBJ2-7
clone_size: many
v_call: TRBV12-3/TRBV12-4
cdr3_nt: TGTGCCAGCAGCAACTTACACGGGGAGCAGTACTTC
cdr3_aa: CASSNLHGEQYF

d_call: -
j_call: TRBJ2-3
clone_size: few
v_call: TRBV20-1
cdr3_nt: TGCAGTGCCTCAATTGGGGCCCCCCGGACAGATACGCAGTATTTT
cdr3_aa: CSASIGAPRTDTQYF

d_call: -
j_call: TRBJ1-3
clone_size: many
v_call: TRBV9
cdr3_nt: TGTGCCAGCAGCCCGGAGGACTCTGGAAACACCATATATTTT
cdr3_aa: CASSPEDSGNTIYF

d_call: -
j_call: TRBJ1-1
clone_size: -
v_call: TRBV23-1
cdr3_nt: TGCGCCAGCAGTCAGATTGGTGACACTGAAGCTTTCTTT
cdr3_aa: CASSQIGDTEAFF

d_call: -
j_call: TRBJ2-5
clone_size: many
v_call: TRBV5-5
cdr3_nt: TGTGCCAGCAGCGGGATTTGGGGGGGCTCTCAAGAGACCCAGTACTTC
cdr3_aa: CASSGIWGGSQETQYF